A single sample is the source of the 18 T cell receptor beta chains below, sequenced in a study of blood T cell repertoires in COVID-19. Some clones are missing from TCRdb's copy, which holds only in-frame ones; the method was immunoSEQ multiplex PCR. The sample lists more than 120,000 clones, roughly 90% occurring once. Sequences were obtained from peripheral blood. These TCRs come from a woman aged 45 to 65 with acute or convalescent COVID-19.

The rearrangement joins TRBV30 to TRBJ1-5; 7 nucleotides align to TRBD1. The V gene end was trimmed by 2 bases and the J gene end by 0 bases; junction bases not matched to a gene: 4. The CDR3 loop spans 15 amino acids. Looked up from germline, CDR1 is GTSNPN and CDR2 is SVGIG (reference sequence). Here the CDR3 reads CAWSRGGLSNQPQHF. The CDR3 DNA follows: TGTGCCTGGAGTCGAGGGGGCCTTAGCAATCAGCCCCAGCATTTT.

The chain has TRBV3-1 (or the pseudogene TRBV3-2) and TRBJ2-3, with 8 nucleotides matching TRBD1. The CDR3 is 17 amino acids. Germline V gives CDR1 LGHDT, CDR2 YNNKEL (reference sequence). V gave up 1 base and J gave up 3 bases; unmatched junction bases: 9. Here the CDR3 reads CASSQGRGTGATDTQYF. CDR3 in DNA: TGTGCCAGCAGCCAAGGGAGGGGGACAGGTGCTACAGATACGCAGTATTTT.

This clone was found once. The chain joins TRBV27 to TRBJ2-2, with a tentative D call TRBD2 (5 bases). This CDR3 has 13 residues. Trimming stripped 6 bases from V and 8 bases from J, with 13 bases between. The germline V gene has CDR1 MNHEY and CDR2 SMNVEV (reference sequence). The CDR3 here is CASRAAGYGELFF. CDR3 DNA: TGTGCCAGCAGGGCGGCGGGTTATGGGGAGCTGTTTTTT.

This clone has only a few counts. The V gene is TRBV7-9, the J gene TRBJ2-7; TRBD1 matches 9 bases. The trim removed 6 bases at V and 11 bases at J, leaving 8 bases unmatched. Germline CDR1 reads SEHNR; CDR2 reads FQNEAQ (reference sequence). The CDR3 is 12 amino acids. Written as DNA, the CDR3 is TGTGCCAGCAGAAGGGACAGGGAAATAGAGTACTTC. This gives the protein CASRRDREIEYF.

A single count supports this clone. The chain combines TRBV2 with TRBJ2-1; D is undetermined. The V end lost 4 bases, the J end lost 9 bases, and 25 bases lay between the germline ends. The CDR3 consists of 17 residues. Per the germline V gene, CDR1 is SNHLY and CDR2 is FYNNEI. This CDR3 is CASSVNPPNSVTSEQFF. The CDR3 DNA reads TGTGCCAGCAGTGTTAATCCGCCCAACTCGGTTACCTCTGAGCAGTTCTTC. The full variable domain, with the rest looked up from reference TRBV2 and TRBJ2-1, is EPEVTQTPSHQVTQMGQEVILRCVPISNHLYFYWYRQILGQKVEFLVSFYNNEISEKSEIFDDQFSVERPDGSNFTLKIRSTKLEDSAMYFCASSVNPPNSVTSEQFFGPGTRLTVL.

This CDR3 is CASSGQGALYGYTF. The CDR3 bases are TGTGCCAGCAGCGGACAGGGCGCTCTCTATGGCTACACCTTC. This chain joins TRBV28 and TRBJ1-2; 8 bases are a match to TRBD1. V dropped 6 bases and J dropped 4; count of bases not matched to a gene: 7. Germline CDR1 MDHEN, CDR2 SYDVKM. This CDR3 is 14 amino acids long.

The CDR3 protein is CASSLGVLYEQYF. DNA of the CDR3: TGTGCCAGTAGTTTGGGCGTACTCTACGAGCAGTACTTC. The chain has TRBV19 and TRBJ2-7; D not certain. Germline V gene data show CDR1 as LNHDA and CDR2 as SQIVND (reference sequence). V lost 5 bases and J 3 bases, leaving 11 bases between the germline ends. This CDR3 is 13 amino acids long.

This chain joins TRBV6-4 and TRBJ2-7; TRBD1 agrees at 7 bases. V was pared by 8 bases and J by 2 bases, with 9 bases of the junction left unmatched. Germline values: CDR1 MRHNA, CDR2 SNTAGT. The CDR3 totals 14 residues. CDR3 protein: CASPGGEPTYEQYF. CDR3 coding DNA: TGTGCCAGCCCAGGGGGAGAACCCACCTACGAGCAGTACTTC.

The gene calls are TRBV30 and TRBJ1-5; no clear D gene. V was pared by 0 bases and J by 2 bases, with 11 bases between. From germline, CDR1 is GTSNPN and CDR2 SVGIG (reference sequence). The CDR3 loop spans 15 amino acids. The DNA of the CDR3 is TGTGCCTGGAGTGTACTCGCGGCAGGCAATCAGCCCCAGCATTTT. Translation gives CAWSVLAAGNQPQHF.

The chain carries TRBV10-3 and TRBJ2-3; 9 bases align to TRBD1. With 4 bases clipped from V and 9 bases from J, the junction kept 8 bases outside the gene matches. The CDR3 runs to 14 residues. Germline V gene lookup returns CDR1 ENHRY and CDR2 SYGVKD. The CDR3 region is CAISVAPTGGTQYF. CDR3 nucleotides: TGTGCCATCAGTGTAGCCCCCACAGGGGGCACGCAGTATTTT.

V is TRBV10-3 and J is TRBJ1-6; TRBD1 matches at 8 bases. The V gene end was trimmed by 6 bases and the J gene end by 8 bases; junction bases not matched to a gene: 3. The CDR3 extends over 13 amino acids. The germline V gene encodes CDR1 ENHRY and CDR2 SYGVKD. CDR3 amino acids: CAIRGQVDSPLHF. The CDR3 region has the DNA TGTGCCATCAGGGGACAGGTAGATTCACCCCTCCACTTT.

The sample holds a few counts of this clone. The rearrangement uses TRBV6-5 and TRBJ2-1; D may be TRBD2 (6 bases). The CDR3 runs to 12 residues. Per the germline V gene, CDR1 is MNHEY and CDR2 is SVGAGI. Deletions cut 5 bases from V and 9 bases from J, with 11 bases between. As DNA, the CDR3 is TGTGCCAGCAGTCCCATCGGGGGTGAGCAGTTCTTC. Its translation: CASSPIGGEQFF.

A single count supports this clone. The junction shows a germline mismatch at one end, possibly a read error. The chain couples TRBV11-2 to TRBJ2-5; D remains unclear. Germline V gives CDR1 SGHAT, CDR2 FQNNGV. The CDR3 spans 11 residues. CDR3 in amino acids: CASSLLEAQYF. The CDR3 coding sequence is TGTGCCAGCAGCTTACTAGAGGCCCAGTACTTC.

The rearrangement uses TRBV5-8 and TRBJ2-1, with D possibly being TRBD2 (6 bases). The germline V gene has CDR1 SGHTS and CDR2 YDEGEE. Trimming left V 1 base short and J 8 bases short, with 22 bases between. The CDR3 loop spans 17 amino acids. For the CDR3, the DNA is TGTGCCAGCAGCTTGTTCGGAGGGACCGCCTCCCTCGATGAGCAGTTCTTC. Its protein product is CASSLFGGTASLDEQFF.

The rearrangement joins TRBV7-9 to TRBJ1-4; 9 bases are shared with TRBD1. The CDR3 sequence is 14 residues long. J lost 8 bases, V lost 5 bases, and 6 bases had no gene match. Germline CDR1 is SEHNR and CDR2 is FQNEAQ (reference sequence). For the CDR3, the DNA is TGTGCCAGCAGCGGGACAGGGCTCATCGAAAAACTGTTTTTT. This translates into CASSGTGLIEKLFF.

In its sample, this clone was seen once. CDR3: CASSLDAGWYGYTF. Here the CDR3 DNA reads TGTGCCAGCAGCTTGGACGCAGGGTGGTATGGCTACACCTTC. This chain joins TRBV5-8 and TRBJ1-2, with a tentative D call TRBD1 (5 bases). CDR1 and CDR2 (germline): SGHTS, YDEGEE. The CDR3 spans 14 residues. Trimming pared 0 bases from V and 5 bases from J, leaving 11 bases between.

The rearrangement uses TRBV6-1 and TRBJ2-7; the D gene is possibly TRBD2 (6 bases). The CDR3 spans 15 residues. Trimming cost V 0 bases and J 4 bases, with 13 bases left between them. Germline assignment: CDR1 MNHNS and CDR2 SASEGT. The CDR3 region is CASSEASSALYEQYF. CDR3 DNA: TGTGCCAGCAGTGAAGCATCTAGCGCCCTTTACGAGCAGTACTTC.

The chain is built from TRBV7-9 and TRBJ2-7; 8 nucleotides agree with TRBD2. V dropped 0 bases and J dropped 3; count of bases not matched to a gene: 10. The CDR3 runs 17 residues. The V gene's germline CDR1 is SEHNR and CDR2 FQNEAQ (reference sequence). The CDR3 sequence is CASSLAPGLGPIYEQYF. The CDR3 bases are TGTGCCAGCAGCTTAGCCCCGGGACTAGGGCCCATCTACGAGCAGTACTTC.